This TCR beta chain came from a study of blood T cell repertoires in COVID-19. Across the study: PBMCs, B-cell-depleted T cells, or T cells provided the cDNA or gDNA that made up the material.

Per the original data handling: From reference gene primer amplification, estimates of nucleated cell counts were derived. The method was immunoSEQ multiplex PCR; TCRdb's version includes in-frame clones alone and lacks a portion of them. That table furnishes V, J and clone size, whereas the DNA furnished D and trimming. The sample records approximately 240,000 clones, 70% to 85% being singletons. Germline values: CDR1 LGHDT, CDR2 YNNKEL (reference sequence). Between the trimmed V and J ends, which lost 2 bases and 7 bases, there was a span of 8 bases. CDR3 length equals 13 residues. Input material: peripheral blood. The TCR sequence derives from a woman aged 40 to 49 who had recovered from COVID-19. The J gene is TRBJ1-4, the V gene TRBV3-1 (or the pseudogene TRBV3-2), with unresolved D. In DNA, the CDR3 is TGTGCCAGCAGCCAACAGAATCCTGAAAAACTGTTTTTT. This sequence encodes CASSQQNPEKLFF.